The entry below describes one TCR beta chain. Its target antigen remains unknown. Base qualities were left out, and no much larger clone turns up one base away. These data originate in a study of hypomethylating agent response in myelodysplastic syndrome (dated by TCRdb to about 2021). Turning to the overall study: Patients were treated with the hypomethylating agents azacitidine (about 75% of the 11) or decitabine (3 of 11). Of the myelodysplastic syndrome patients in the cohort, nine or ten were male and 2 were female. A mean patient age of 72.2 +/- 6.3 years was recorded, and a diploid cytogenetic profile was observed most commonly. TET2 was the most frequent mutation, present in about 50% of the 11 patients. Four or five patients did not respond, whereas roughly six responded with either complete response or hematologic improvement. Complete response or hematologic improvement counted as response, and patients meeting neither criterion were classed as non-responders.

Broader findings and caveats from the paper: The shared GLIPH2 clusters might recognize novel MDS antigens, but this possibility was not confirmed and requires experimental validation. Healthy control donors were not age-matched to MDS patients, which could have impacted the MDS versus healthy comparison. Only around ten patients were analyzed, making the cohort small. Richness, rarefaction diversity and clonality did not change significantly after hypomethylating agent treatment, across all patients or within response groups. Responders more often showed novel clonotypes emerging, while non-responders displayed more contracted clonotypes after treatment.

Library method: the immunoSEQ multiplex PCR assay. Each sample was run at survey resolution as two replicates of approximately 200 ng apiece, for a total of approximately 400 ng of DNA. The hsTCRB kit detected rearranged TCRB sequences in genomic DNA using multiplex PCR primers targeting V and J genes. The first PCR used the QIAGEN Multiplex PCR Kit for 30 to 40 cycles to amplify the CDR3 region. Sample barcodes and Illumina adapters were added to each replicate in an approximately 8-cycle second PCR. Pooled libraries were quantified with a QuantStudio 6 and the KAPA library quantification kit. Approximately 16 pM of pooled libraries was sequenced on an Illumina MiSeq using 156-cycle single-end reads and a 15-cycle index read. As for the original processing: Of about 150,000 unique clonotypes, roughly 1.8% were flagged by VDJdb annotation as previously reported viral-epitope-specific clonotypes. The immunoSEQ Data Assistant and immunoSEQ Analyzer turned the raw reads into TCRB repertoires that were normalized and annotated. Clonotype analysis used the immunarch R package version 0.6.5 and BioAnalyzer. Before richness was estimated, every repertoire was downsampled to the clone count of the smallest repertoire. Clonotypes were categorized as expanded, contracted or novel by Fisher's exact tests, where a novel clonotype had zero frequency before treatment. GLIPH2 clustered significantly changed CDR3 beta sequences using simulation_depth=1000 and kmer_min_depth=3, excluding CDR3s shorter than five residues. Not all clones reach the TCRdb copy of this immuneACCESS table, which keeps in-frame sequences only. Checked studies attribute under half of the gap to unresolved V genes and leave the rest unexplained. V and J calls plus clone size are reproduced from that table; the DNA served to infer D and trimming. Across this sample there are about 7,200 clones, with about 87% seen only once. The ten largest clonotypes hold around 15% of the sample.

The trim is 3 bases for V and 0 bases for J, with a gap of 14 bases between the germline ends. From a lookup of the germline V gene, CDR1 and CDR2 are SGHTA and FQGNSA. Its CDR3 holds 17 amino acids, cysteine through phenylalanine. Of all the DNA, just the CDR3 is kept, 51 bases in frame from base 1. Bulk bone marrow was analyzed without sorting T-cell subsets. Bone marrow from some twelve myelodysplastic syndrome patients, collected before and after hypomethylating agent therapy, underwent immunosequencing of the TCR beta CDR3 regions. For longitudinal repertoire tracking, a baseline bone marrow plus two to three bone marrows at different post-treatment timepoints were contributed by each patient. Genomic DNA was extracted from whole bone marrow, and quality was checked by TapeStation, NanoDrop OneC and PicoGreen assays.

The sample was bone marrow, taken before or after starting hypomethylating agent treatment for myelodysplastic syndrome (not recorded which). The rearranged segments are TRBV7-2 and TRBJ1-4; a weak D assignment points to TRBD1 (5 bases agree). The TCR originated in a human donor with myelodysplastic syndrome. This receptor has the CDR3 CASSLAFVGATNEKLFF. The DNA sequence follows: TGTGCCAGCAGCTTGGCCTTCGTGGGGGCAACTAATGAAAAACTGTTTTTT.